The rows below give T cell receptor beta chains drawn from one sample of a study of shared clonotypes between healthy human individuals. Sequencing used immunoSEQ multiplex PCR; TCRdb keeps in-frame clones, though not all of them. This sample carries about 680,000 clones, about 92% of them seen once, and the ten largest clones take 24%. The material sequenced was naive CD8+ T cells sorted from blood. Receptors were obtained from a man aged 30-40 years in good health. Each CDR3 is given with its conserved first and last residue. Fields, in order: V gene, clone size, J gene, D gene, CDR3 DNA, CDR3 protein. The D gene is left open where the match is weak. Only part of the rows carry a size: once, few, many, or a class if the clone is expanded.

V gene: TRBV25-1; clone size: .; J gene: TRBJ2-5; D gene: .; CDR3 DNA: TGTGCCAGCAGTGACGGGGACACCTCAGGAGGAGAGACCCAGTACTTC; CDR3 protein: CASSDGDTSGGETQYF
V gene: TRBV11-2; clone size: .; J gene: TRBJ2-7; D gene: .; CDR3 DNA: TGTGCCAGCAGCTCACTCCTAGACAGAACCCTCTCCTACGAGCAGTACTTC; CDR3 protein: CASSSLLDRTLSYEQYF
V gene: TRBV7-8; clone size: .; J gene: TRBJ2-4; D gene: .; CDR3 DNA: TGTGCCAGCAGCCCATACGGGGGTATGGTCCTTCAGTACTTC; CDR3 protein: CASSPYGGMVLQYF
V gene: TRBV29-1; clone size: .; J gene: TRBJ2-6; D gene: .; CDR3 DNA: TGCAGCGTTGAGCGGGTTGACGCTGGGGCCAACGTCCTGACTTTC; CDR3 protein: CSVERVDAGANVLTF
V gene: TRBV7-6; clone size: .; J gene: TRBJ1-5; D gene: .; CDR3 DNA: TGTGCCAGCAGCTTAGAGTTAGGGATCAATCAGCCCCAGCATTTT; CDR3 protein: CASSLELGINQPQHF
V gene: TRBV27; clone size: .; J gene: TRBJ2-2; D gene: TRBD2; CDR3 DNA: TGTGCCAGCAGTTTATTCCCGGGACTAGCGGGATCCGGGGAGCTGTTTTTT; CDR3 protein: CASSLFPGLAGSGELFF
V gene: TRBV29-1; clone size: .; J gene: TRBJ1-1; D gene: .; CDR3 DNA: TGCAGCGTGGCACGGATGAATGCTGAAGCTTTCTTT; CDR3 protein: CSVARMNAEAFF
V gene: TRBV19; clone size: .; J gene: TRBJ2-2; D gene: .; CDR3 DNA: TGTGCCACCACGTGGGGAACCGGGGAGCTGTTTTTT; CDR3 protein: CATTWGTGELFF
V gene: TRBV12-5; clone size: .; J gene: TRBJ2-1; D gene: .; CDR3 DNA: TGTGCTAGTTCGGAGGGAACCTACAATGAGCAGTTCTTC; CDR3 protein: CASSEGTYNEQFF
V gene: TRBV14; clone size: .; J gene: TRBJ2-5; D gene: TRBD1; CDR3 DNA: TGTGCCAGCAGCCAGTTAGAAGCGAACAGGGGGACCCAGTACTTC; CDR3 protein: CASSQLEANRGTQYF
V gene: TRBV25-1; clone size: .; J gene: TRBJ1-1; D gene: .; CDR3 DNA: TGTGCCAGCAGTGACCTGAGGGTTCGCACTGAAGCTTTCTTT; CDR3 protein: CASSDLRVRTEAFF
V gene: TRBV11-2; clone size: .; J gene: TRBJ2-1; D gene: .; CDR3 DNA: TGTGCCAGCAGCTCGGGACTGTACAATGAGCAGTTCTTC; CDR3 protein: CASSSGLYNEQFF
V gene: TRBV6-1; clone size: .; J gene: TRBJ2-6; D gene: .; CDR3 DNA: TGTACCGCGCGGGCCTCTGGGGCCAACGTCCTGACTTTC; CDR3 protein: CTARASGANVLTF
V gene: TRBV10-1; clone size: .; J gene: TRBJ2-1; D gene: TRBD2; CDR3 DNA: TGCGCCAGCAGTGGGGGACTAGCGATAGGTGAGCAGTTCTTC; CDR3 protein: CASSGGLAIGEQFF
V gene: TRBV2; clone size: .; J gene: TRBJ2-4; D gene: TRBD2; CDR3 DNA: TGTGCCAGCAGGCGAGATAGCGGGGGCGCCAAAAACATTCAGTACTTC; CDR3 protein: CASRRDSGGAKNIQYF
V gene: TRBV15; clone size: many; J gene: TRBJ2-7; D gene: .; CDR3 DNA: TGTGCCACCAGCCCCGGGCGTACCCTCCTTGAGCAGTACTTC; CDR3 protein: CATSPGRTLLEQYF
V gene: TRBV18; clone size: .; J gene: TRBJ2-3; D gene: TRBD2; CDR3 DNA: TGTGCCAGCTCACCAGCGGGAGGTGCGGATACGCAGTATTTT; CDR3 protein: CASSPAGGADTQYF
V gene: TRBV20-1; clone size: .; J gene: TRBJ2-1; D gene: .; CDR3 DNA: TGCAGTGCTCTCCACAATGAGCAGTTCTTC; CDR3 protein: CSALHNEQFF
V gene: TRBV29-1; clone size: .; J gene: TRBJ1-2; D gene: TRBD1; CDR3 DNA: TGCAGCGCAAAGACAGGGGAGCGGGGCTACACCTTC; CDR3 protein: CSAKTGERGYTF
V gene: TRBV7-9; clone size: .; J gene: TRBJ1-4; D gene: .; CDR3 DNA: TGTGCCAGCAGCCGGACTAATGAAAAACTGTTTTTT; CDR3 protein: CASSRTNEKLFF
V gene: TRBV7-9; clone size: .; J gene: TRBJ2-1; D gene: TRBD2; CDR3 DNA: TGTGCCAGCAGCCCCCCGGGACTAAACAATGAGCAGTTCTTC; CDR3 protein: CASSPPGLNNEQFF
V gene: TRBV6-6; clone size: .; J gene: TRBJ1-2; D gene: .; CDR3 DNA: TGTGCCAGCCGGGGACGGGACTATGGCTACACCTTC; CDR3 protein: CASRGRDYGYTF
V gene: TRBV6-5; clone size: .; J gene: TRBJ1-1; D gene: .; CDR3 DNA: TGTGCCAGCAGCCCCGCGGGAGTCGGGAACACTGAAGCTTTCTTT; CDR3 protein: CASSPAGVGNTEAFF
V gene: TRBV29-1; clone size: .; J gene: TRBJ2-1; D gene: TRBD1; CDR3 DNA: TGCAGCGCGGGACAGATTTACAATGAGCAGTTCTTC; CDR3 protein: CSAGQIYNEQFF
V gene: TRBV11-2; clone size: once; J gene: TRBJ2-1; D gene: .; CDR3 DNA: TGTGCCAGCAGCTATGACTCTAGCTCCTACAATGAGCAGTTCTTC; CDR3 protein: CASSYDSSSYNEQFF
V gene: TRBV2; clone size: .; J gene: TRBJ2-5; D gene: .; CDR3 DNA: TGTGCCAGCAGTGAAGTTATAGGGTTAGAGACCCAGTACTTC; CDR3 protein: CASSEVIGLETQYF
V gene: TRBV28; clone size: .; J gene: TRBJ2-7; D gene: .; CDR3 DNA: TGTGCCAGCAGACCGCAAGGCGGAGGCGAGCAGTACTTC; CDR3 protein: CASRPQGGGEQYF
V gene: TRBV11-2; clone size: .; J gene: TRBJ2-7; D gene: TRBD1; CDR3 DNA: TGTGCCAGCAGCTTTCAGGGGGCGGTCTACGAGCAGTACTTC; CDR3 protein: CASSFQGAVYEQYF
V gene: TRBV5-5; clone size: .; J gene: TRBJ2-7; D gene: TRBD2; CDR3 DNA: TGTGCCAGCAGCTTGGGTGCTAGCGGGAGGAGCTCCTACGAGCAGTACTTC; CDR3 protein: CASSLGASGRSSYEQYF
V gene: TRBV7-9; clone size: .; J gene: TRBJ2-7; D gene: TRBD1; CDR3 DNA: TGTGCCAGCAGCTTAGCCGCGGGACAGGGCTTCTCCTACGAGCAGTACTTC; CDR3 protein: CASSLAAGQGFSYEQYF
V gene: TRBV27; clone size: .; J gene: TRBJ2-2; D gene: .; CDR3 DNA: TGTGCCAGCAGTCTAGTATCCGGGGAGCTGTTTTTT; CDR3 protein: CASSLVSGELFF
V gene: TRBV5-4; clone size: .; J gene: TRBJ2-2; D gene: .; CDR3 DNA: TGTGCCAGCAGCCACGAAGATCGGGAGCTGTTTTTT; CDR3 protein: CASSHEDRELFF
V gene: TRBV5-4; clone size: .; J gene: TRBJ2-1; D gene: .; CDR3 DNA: TGTGCCAGCAGCGAACGGGGGAGGGGGCGTAACTACAATGAGCAGTTCTTC; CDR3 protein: CASSERGRGRNYNEQFF